This entry lists 3 T cell receptor beta chains sequenced from one sample in a study of fetal regulatory T cell absence and autoimmunity. Here immunoSEQ multiplex PCR was the method, and the copy in TCRdb shows in-frame clones only, minus some. Seen here are around 100,000 clones, about 78% observed once, and the top ten hold approximately 1.9%. What was sequenced was pancreas tissue. These receptors were taken from a male donor with IPEX syndrome.

The rearrangement uses TRBV21-1 and TRBJ1-2. TRBV21-1 is described as a pseudogene. CDR3 length equals 12 residues. The CDR3 nucleotides read TGTGCCAGCAGCCGGGACAACTATGGCTACACCTTC. This sequence encodes CASSRDNYGYTF.

CDR3 nucleotide sequence: TGCGCCAGCAGCTCTTACTCCCAAGAGACCCAGTACTTC. Protein: CASSSYSQETQYF. V usage is TRBV5-1 and J usage is TRBJ2-5; the D is unclear. CDR3 length: 13 amino acids. V lost 3 bases to trimming and J lost 1 base, with 7 bases between them. Per the germline V gene, CDR1 is SGHRS and CDR2 is YFSETQ. The complete variable domain, with remaining parts taken from reference TRBV5-1 and TRBJ2-5, reads KAGVTQTPRYLIKTRGQQVTLSCSPISGHRSVSWYQQTPGQGLQFLFEYFSETQRNKGNFPGRFSGRQFSNSRSEMNVSTLELGDSALYLCASSSYSQETQYFGPGTRLLVL.

The V and J genes are TRBV19 and TRBJ2-3; D is uncertain. The CDR3 totals 13 residues. Per the germline V gene, CDR1 is LNHDA and CDR2 is SQIVND (reference sequence). V lost 1 base to trimming and J lost 5 bases, with 7 bases between them. CDR3 in amino acids: CASSIGARDTQYF. In DNA form, the CDR3 reads TGTGCCAGTAGTATAGGAGCGAGAGATACGCAGTATTTT.